A single sample is the source of the 17 T cell receptor beta chains below, sequenced in a study of post-analysis software for immune sequencing data. Their antigens remain unidentified. Unique molecular identifiers featured in each of the TCR beta cDNA libraries. Each CDR3 protein is one row after TCRdb ran MiXCR on the PCR reads. This repertoire shows roughly 650,000 distinct CDR3 sequences, roughly three fifths found once; its top ten account for around 11%. Study-wide results and limits: TRBV5-6, TRBV5-1 and TRBV20-1 were among roughly 5 TRBV segments more frequent in patients than controls.

Material for sequencing was blood. The receptors were gathered from a girl aged 2-10 years with multiple sclerosis.

The chain couples TRBV28 to TRBJ1-2; 7 bases line up with TRBD1. With V trimmed by 6 bases and J by 7 bases, 5 bases remained unmatched. Germline V lookup: CDR1 MDHEN, CDR2 SYDVKM. The CDR3 is 12 residues long. In DNA form, the CDR3 reads TGTGCCAGCAGCTTGAGACAGGGTGGCTACACCTTC. Translating gives CASSLRQGGYTF.

This chain links TRBV7-2 with TRBJ2-3; the D is unclear. This CDR3 region has 14 residues. Deletions cut 5 bases from V and 3 bases from J, with 12 bases between. The germline CDR1 and CDR2 sequences are SGHTA and FQGNSA. The CDR3 DNA sequence: TGTGCCAGCAGCCCCGCCTGGGGTACAGATACGCAGTATTTT. It is translated as CASSPAWGTDTQYF.

The gene calls are TRBV29-1 and TRBJ2-5; D gene ambiguous. The V end lost 5 bases, the J end lost 4 bases, and 14 bases lay between the germline ends. This CDR3 has 13 amino acids. CDR1 is SQVTM, CDR2 ANQGSEA, per germline. The CDR3 spells CSVPSSPGETQYF. As DNA, the CDR3 is TGCAGCGTTCCCTCTTCCCCGGGAGAGACCCAGTACTTC.

The rearrangement links TRBV4-1 to TRBJ1-2; D is undetermined. This CDR3 contains 14 residues. The germline V gene has CDR1 MGHRA and CDR2 YSYEKL. V gave up 1 base and J gave up 7 bases, with 13 bases separating them. CDR3 protein: CASSQVVAVSGYTF. CDR3 bases: TGCGCCAGCAGCCAAGTAGTCGCAGTTAGTGGCTACACCTTC.

This clonotype showed up just once. V gene TRBV12-3 or TRBV12-4 combines with J gene TRBJ2-1; 8 nucleotides agree with TRBD2. This CDR3 is 15 amino acids long. The V segment lost 2 bases and the J segment 5 bases; nucleotides outside the gene matches: 5. This CDR3 reads CASSLSGRSNNEQFF. CDR3 DNA: TGTGCCAGCAGTTTAAGCGGGAGATCGAACAATGAGCAGTTCTTC.

J is TRBJ1-2 and V is TRBV11-2; D gene uncertain. The germline V gene has CDR1 SGHAT and CDR2 FQNNGV. This CDR3 comprises 14 residues. Trimming shortened V by 7 bases and J by 4 bases, and 16 bases separated the two germline ends. The CDR3 is CASTPLDPIYGYTF. CDR3 DNA: TGTGCCAGCACCCCATTAGACCCGATCTATGGCTACACCTTC.

The CDR3 loop is CSVEGLAGGGDTQYF. DNA of the CDR3: TGCAGCGTTGAAGGACTAGCGGGAGGAGGCGATACGCAGTATTTT. V is TRBV29-1 and J is TRBJ2-3; 13 nucleotides line up with TRBD2. Germline lookup yields CDR1 SQVTM and CDR2 ANQGSEA. This CDR3 comprises 15 residues. Germline trimming cut 1 base from V and 6 bases from J; bases unmatched to any gene: 4.

This clonotype was seen once. The chain uses TRBV27 and TRBJ2-7, with TRBD1 matching 8 bases. This CDR3 comprises 13 residues. CDR1 MNHEY and CDR2 SMNVEV come from the germline V gene (reference sequence). Trimming at V came to 4 bases and at J to 7 bases, leaving 6 bases not matched to a gene. The CDR3 spells CASSYRGAGEQYF. Here the CDR3 DNA reads TGTGCCAGCAGTTACAGGGGGGCGGGTGAGCAGTACTTC.

The chain couples TRBV9 to TRBJ2-5; 13 bases line up with TRBD2. CDR3 size: 24 residues. CDR1 and CDR2 from the germline V gene are SGDLS and YYNGEE. The ends lost 0 bases at V and 3 bases at J; junction bases unmatched: 26. DNA of the CDR3: TGTGCCAGCAGCGTAGAGGAGCGGGGCAAAAGGACTAGCGGGAGTCGCACCCTGAAAGAGACCCAGTACTTC. Protein: CASSVEERGKRTSGSRTLKETQYF. The full variable domain, with the rest looked up from reference TRBV9 and TRBJ2-5, is DSGVTQTPKHLITATGQRVTLRCSPRSGDLSVYWYQQSLDQGLQFLIQYYNGEERAKGNILERFSAQQFPDLHSELNLSSLELGDSALYFCASSVEERGKRTSGSRTLKETQYFGPGTRLLVL.

The table lists this clonotype with a few counts. The chain recombines TRBV20-1 with TRBJ2-1, with a possible D match to TRBD2 (6 bases). Per germline, CDR1 DFQATT and CDR2 SNEGSKA (reference sequence). CDR3 length: 13 amino acids. V was clipped by 6 bases and J by 5 bases, with 14 bases between them. DNA for the CDR3: TGCAGTGCGGGCGCGGGAAAAGACAATGAGCAGTTCTTC. Encoded protein: CSAGAGKDNEQFF.

The chain carries TRBV28 and TRBJ2-1; D unclear. Per germline, CDR1 MDHEN and CDR2 SYDVKM. The CDR3 length is 14 residues. The ends were cut back, 5 bases at V and 5 bases at J, with 13 bases in the middle. The CDR3 sequence is CASSASSLNNEQFF. The CDR3 DNA sequence: TGTGCCAGCAGTGCCTCGAGCTTAAACAATGAGCAGTTCTTC.

The chain has TRBV18 and TRBJ1-5; no reliable D call. This CDR3 spans 14 amino acids. Germline V CDR1 and CDR2: KGHSH, LQKENI. The V end was cut by 5 bases, the J end by 0 bases, with 8 bases between. Here the CDR3 DNA reads TGTGCCAGCTCAAACCTTACTAGCAATCAGCCCCAGCATTTT. This encodes CASSNLTSNQPQHF.

This CDR3 is CASSGLAPSSYNEQFF. Written as DNA, the CDR3 is TGTGCCAGCAGCGGACTAGCGCCAAGCTCCTACAATGAGCAGTTCTTC. The chain uses TRBV7-2 and TRBJ2-1, with TRBD2 identical over 9 bases. The CDR3 spans 16 residues. V trimming: 5 bases; J trimming: 0 bases; junction bases outside the gene matches: 5. Germline CDR1 SGHTA, CDR2 FQGNSA.

The gene calls are TRBV6-1 and TRBJ2-3, with D possibly matching TRBD1 (7 bases). The CDR3 extends over 17 amino acids. V was shortened by 6 bases and J by 1 base, with 20 bases between the two germline ends. Germline lookup yields CDR1 MNHNS and CDR2 SASEGT. Here the CDR3 DNA reads TGTGCCAGCAGCTTTATCGGAGGGGGCACTGGCACAGATACGCAGTATTTT. Protein sequence: CASSFIGGGTGTDTQYF.

The chain links TRBV27 to TRBJ1-5; no reliable D call. V gave up 5 bases and J gave up 6 bases, with 8 bases separating them. The CDR3 is 12 amino acids. The V gene's germline CDR1 is MNHEY and CDR2 SMNVEV (reference sequence). CDR3 sequence (DNA): TGTGCCAGCAGTAATTTACGTCAGCCCCAGCATTTT. Translating it yields CASSNLRQPQHF.

This chain joins TRBV4-1 and TRBJ2-3; 7 bases fit TRBD2. The germline V gene has CDR1 MGHRA and CDR2 YSYEKL. J lost 3 bases, V lost 1 base, and 7 bases had no gene match. This CDR3 is 16 amino acids long. The CDR3: CASSQGHQGGTDTQYF. The CDR3 DNA follows: TGCGCCAGCAGCCAAGGTCACCAGGGAGGGACAGATACGCAGTATTTT.

This rearrangement joins TRBV7-9 to TRBJ2-1; D uncertain. V was pared by 4 bases and J by 4 bases, with 17 bases between. CDR3 length: 16 amino acids. CDR1 and CDR2 from the germline V gene are SEHNR and FQNEAQ (reference sequence). The chain's CDR3 is CASSSVQLPIYNEQFF. The CDR3 bases are TGTGCCAGCAGCTCAGTCCAGCTCCCAATTTACAATGAGCAGTTCTTC.